A selection of T cell receptor beta chains follows, all from one sample in a study of blood T cell repertoires in COVID-19. Assay: immunoSEQ multiplex PCR; the TCRdb copy retains only in-frame clones and omits some. The table has tens of thousands of clones, about 84% seen once; the top ten hold 7.2%. Material: peripheral blood. The receptors shown here come from a man aged 55 to 70 with acute or convalescent COVID-19. CDR3s include the opening cysteine and the closing phenylalanine or tryptophan. The order of the fields is D gene, J gene, V gene, clone size, CDR3 protein, CDR3 DNA. A D gene is named only where the DNA matches it firmly. For some rows the clone size is stated as once, few or many, or as a class when expanded; others skip it.

>NA|TRBJ1-2|TRBV9|NA
CASSGPGNPTNYGYTF
TGTGCCAGCAGCGGCCCAGGTAACCCAACTAACTATGGCTACACCTTC
>TRBD1|TRBJ2-4|TRBV6-6|NA
CAAGQGQNIQYF
TGTGCCGCGGGACAGGGGCAAAACATTCAGTACTTC
>TRBD2|TRBJ2-7|TRBV30|NA
CAWARTSGGLEQYF
TGTGCCTGGGCCAGGACTAGCGGGGGGTTAGAGCAGTACTTC
>NA|TRBJ1-3|TRBV4-2|NA
CASSPRLSSGNTIYF
TGTGCCAGCAGCCCAAGACTGAGCTCTGGAAACACCATATATTTT
>NA|TRBJ1-3|TRBV30|NA
CAWSVASGNTIYF
TGTGCCTGGAGTGTGGCCTCTGGAAACACCATATATTTT
>TRBD1|TRBJ1-5|TRBV19|NA
CASSIPGQGARQPQHF
TGTGCCAGTAGTATCCCGGGACAGGGGGCTCGACAGCCCCAGCATTTT
>TRBD1|TRBJ1-1|TRBV7-9|NA
CASSPRPSTGLVTEAFF
TGTGCCAGCAGCCCCCGACCTTCGACAGGGTTGGTCACTGAAGCTTTCTTT
>NA|TRBJ1-6|TRBV5-5|NA
CASSFPGDSPLHF
TGTGCCAGCAGCTTCCCGGGAGATTCACCCCTCCACTTT
>NA|TRBJ2-5|TRBV14|NA
CASSQDFWAIQETQYF
TGTGCCAGCAGCCAAGATTTTTGGGCAATCCAAGAGACCCAGTACTTC
>NA|TRBJ1-2|TRBV28|NA
CATDSANYGYTF
TGTGCCACCGACAGCGCTAACTATGGCTACACCTTC
>TRBD2|TRBJ2-2|TRBV6-4|NA
CASSNGGDTGELFF
TGTGCCAGCAGTAACGGGGGGGACACCGGGGAGCTGTTTTTT
>NA|TRBJ2-7|TRBV29-1|NA
CSVEGGTGFYEQYF
TGCAGCGTTGAGGGGGGGACAGGATTCTACGAGCAGTACTTC
>NA|TRBJ1-6|TRBV28|NA
CASSLSAGEGSRNSPLHF
TGTGCCAGCAGTTTATCCGCAGGGGAGGGGTCTCGAAATTCACCCCTCCACTTT
>TRBD1|TRBJ1-2|TRBV2|NA
CASRSQRGRTGGGYTF
TGTGCCAGCCGCTCTCAAAGGGGTAGGACAGGAGGAGGCTACACCTTC
>TRBD1|TRBJ1-4|TRBV10-3|once
CAISAATGAENEKLFF
TGTGCCATCAGTGCGGCAACAGGGGCCGAGAATGAAAAACTGTTTTTT
>NA|TRBJ2-5|TRBV15|NA
CATSRDRAALETQYF
TGTGCCACCAGCAGAGATCGAGCGGCGTTGGAGACCCAGTACTTC
>TRBD1|TRBJ1-1|TRBV9|NA
CASSVGGQGYTEAFF
TGTGCCAGCAGCGTAGGGGGACAGGGGTACACTGAAGCTTTCTTT
>NA|TRBJ1-1|TRBV9|few
CASSVREGGEAFF
TGTGCCAGCAGCGTAAGGGAGGGGGGTGAAGCTTTCTTT
>NA|TRBJ2-3|TRBV19|NA
CASSIVGRGDTQYF
TGTGCCAGTAGTATAGTAGGAAGGGGAGATACGCAGTATTTT
>NA|TRBJ1-2|TRBV4-2|few
CASSHTRGGRANYGYTF
TGTGCCAGCAGCCATACCCGGGGGGGCAGGGCAAACTATGGCTACACCTTC
>TRBD1|TRBJ1-6|TRBV19|NA
CASSIGTGSKRSPLHF
TGTGCCAGTAGTATAGGGACAGGGAGCAAAAGATCACCCCTCCACTTT
>NA|TRBJ2-5|TRBV5-1|once
CASSSRGGYVETQYF
TGCGCCAGCAGTTCCCGAGGAGGGTATGTCGAGACCCAGTACTTC
>NA|TRBJ2-2|TRBV15|NA
CATSTSRGTGELFF
TGTGCCACCAGCACCTCTAGGGGGACCGGGGAGCTGTTTTTT
>NA|TRBJ2-5|TRBV29-1|NA
CSVVIREKIQETQYF
TGCAGCGTTGTGATCCGGGAGAAAATTCAAGAGACCCAGTACTTC
>TRBD1|TRBJ1-5|TRBV3-1/TRBV3-2|NA
CASSQEGQGKQPQHF
TGTGCCAGCAGCCAAGAGGGACAGGGGAAACAGCCCCAGCATTTT
>TRBD1|TRBJ1-1|TRBV6-5|NA
CASRRTGAPEAFF
TGTGCCAGCAGACGGACAGGGGCGCCTGAAGCTTTCTTT
>TRBD2|TRBJ2-2|TRBV7-7|NA
CASSLGVAGATGELFF
TGTGCTAGCAGCTTAGGGGTAGCGGGGGCCACCGGGGAGCTGTTTTTT
>TRBD2|TRBJ2-7|TRBV2|NA
CASNRLAGAYEQYF
TGTGCCAGCAATAGACTAGCGGGGGCCTACGAGCAGTACTTC
>NA|TRBJ1-4|TRBV6-6|NA
CASSHDGTRNEKLFF
TGTGCCAGCAGCCATGATGGGACACGCAATGAAAAACTGTTTTTT
>NA|TRBJ1-2|TRBV6-6|few
CASTPQARGDGYTF
TGTGCCAGCACCCCTCAGGCCCGGGGGGATGGCTACACCTTC
>NA|TRBJ1-1|TRBV19|NA
CASSITGSENTEAFF
TGTGCCAGTAGTATCACAGGGTCGGAGAACACTGAAGCTTTCTTT
>TRBD2|TRBJ2-3|TRBV12-3/TRBV12-4|NA
CASRGGWYTQYF
TGTGCCTCCCGCGGGGGGTGGTATACGCAGTATTTT
>TRBD2|TRBJ2-5|TRBV11-3|NA
CASSPGGRLARNQETQYF
TGTGCCAGCAGCCCGGGGGGCCGACTAGCGAGGAACCAAGAGACCCAGTACTTC
>TRBD1|TRBJ1-2|TRBV24-1|NA
CATSGTGPANYGYTF
TGTGCCACTTCCGGGACAGGCCCAGCTAACTATGGCTACACCTTC
>TRBD2|TRBJ2-3|TRBV7-3|NA
CASSLTSGGAGVTDTQYF
TGTGCCAGCAGCTTGACTAGCGGGGGGGCCGGTGTCACAGATACGCAGTATTTT
>NA|TRBJ1-5|TRBV2|NA
CASSEAQLPNQPQHF
TGTGCCAGCAGTGAAGCGCAACTCCCCAATCAGCCCCAGCATTTT
>NA|TRBJ1-1|TRBV3-1/TRBV3-2|NA
CASSQRGRGHYTEAFF
TGTGCCAGCAGCCAAAGGGGCCGAGGACACTACACTGAAGCTTTCTTT
>TRBD1|TRBJ1-4|TRBV18|NA
CASSQRQGSNEKLFF
TGTGCCAGCTCACAAAGACAGGGTTCTAATGAAAAACTGTTTTTT
>NA|TRBJ2-1|TRBV14|NA
CASSQTGTFSYNEQFF
TGTGCCAGCAGCCAGACCGGGACATTCTCCTACAATGAGCAGTTCTTC
>NA|TRBJ2-3|TRBV11-2|few
CASSTRGQEGPDTQYF
TGTGCCAGCAGCACGAGAGGACAGGAGGGCCCAGATACGCAGTATTTT
>NA|TRBJ2-1|TRBV9|NA
CASSVESAGLNEQFF
TGTGCCAGCAGCGTAGAATCAGCGGGTCTAAATGAGCAGTTCTTC
>NA|TRBJ1-5|TRBV6-1|few
CASSEAPGSNQPQHF
TGTGCCAGCAGTGAAGCGCCAGGGAGCAATCAGCCCCAGCATTTT
>TRBD1|TRBJ1-5|TRBV4-1|NA
CASSLTGAHNQPQHF
TGCGCCAGCAGCCTGACAGGGGCGCACAATCAGCCCCAGCATTTT
>TRBD1|TRBJ2-5|TRBV29-1|NA
CSVLRLGGQGGETQYF
TGCAGCGTTCTCCGACTCGGGGGACAGGGAGGAGAGACCCAGTACTTC
>NA|TRBJ1-1|TRBV14|NA
CASSQDAGEAFF
TGTGCCAGCAGCCAAGATGCAGGGGAAGCTTTCTTT
>NA|TRBJ1-3|TRBV12-3/TRBV12-4|NA
CASSRGGENTIYF
TGTGCCAGCAGTCGGGGGGGGGAAAACACCATATATTTT
>NA|TRBJ2-2|TRBV11-1|NA
CASSALGAGKEELFF
TGTGCCAGCAGCGCGCTCGGCGCGGGCAAGGAGGAGCTGTTTTTT
>TRBD1|TRBJ1-4|TRBV5-1|NA
CASSLDRVRGEKLFF
TGCGCCAGCAGTTTAGACAGGGTGAGAGGGGAAAAACTGTTTTTT
>NA|TRBJ2-7|TRBV12-5|few
CASVADSYEQYF
TGTGCTAGTGTTGCAGACTCCTACGAGCAGTACTTC
>NA|TRBJ1-2|TRBV3-1/TRBV3-2|NA
CASSQGGNYGYTF
TGTGCCAGCAGCCAGGGGGGTAACTATGGCTACACCTTC
>TRBD1|TRBJ2-3|TRBV7-8|NA
CASSLRTGGLTDTQYF
TGTGCCAGCAGCCTCCGGACAGGGGGCCTCACAGATACGCAGTATTTT
>NA|TRBJ1-1|TRBV29-1|once
CSAPLGESNTEAFF
TGCAGCGCCCCGTTGGGAGAGTCGAACACTGAAGCTTTCTTT
>NA|TRBJ1-5|TRBV4-1|NA
CASSTVWDTAGAQPQHF
TGCGCCAGCAGCACGGTCTGGGACACGGCGGGGGCTCAGCCCCAGCATTTT
>NA|TRBJ2-3|TRBV6-1|NA
CASSEERTDTQYF
TGTGCCAGCAGTGAGGAGAGGACAGATACGCAGTATTTT
>NA|TRBJ2-7|TRBV7-9|NA
CASSLPSRDEQYF
TGTGCCAGCAGCTTACCATCCAGGGATGAGCAGTACTTC
>TRBD1|TRBJ2-7|TRBV27|NA
CASRIRRDRISSYEQYF
TGTGCCAGCAGAATCCGGCGGGACAGGATTAGCTCCTACGAGCAGTACTTC
>NA|TRBJ2-2|TRBV30|few
CAREKFTGGGLTGELFF
TGTGCCCGCGAAAAATTCACCGGGGGTGGTCTCACCGGGGAGCTGTTTTTT